This paragraph reports one T cell receptor (beta chain). The sample belongs to a study of shared clonotypes between healthy human individuals. The repertoire was sequenced with immunoSEQ multiplex PCR; TCRdb's copy has only in-frame clones and lacks some. Here the sample spans roughly 2.5 million clones, over 85% being singletons. This CDR3 comprises 15 residues. The ends were cut back, 4 bases at V and 5 bases at J, with 15 bases in the middle. Germline loops: CDR1 MNHEY, CDR2 SVGAGI. Material for sequencing was naive CD4+ T cells sorted from blood. Subset of the sample: CD45RA+ positively selected. The gene calls are TRBV6-5 and TRBJ1-5; D unclear. This receptor was obtained from a man aged 18 to 30 in good health. The CDR3 DNA reads as TGTGCCAGCAGTTCCGATCGGAGGTCCCATCAGCCCCAGCATTTT. Protein product: CASSSDRRSHQPQHF.